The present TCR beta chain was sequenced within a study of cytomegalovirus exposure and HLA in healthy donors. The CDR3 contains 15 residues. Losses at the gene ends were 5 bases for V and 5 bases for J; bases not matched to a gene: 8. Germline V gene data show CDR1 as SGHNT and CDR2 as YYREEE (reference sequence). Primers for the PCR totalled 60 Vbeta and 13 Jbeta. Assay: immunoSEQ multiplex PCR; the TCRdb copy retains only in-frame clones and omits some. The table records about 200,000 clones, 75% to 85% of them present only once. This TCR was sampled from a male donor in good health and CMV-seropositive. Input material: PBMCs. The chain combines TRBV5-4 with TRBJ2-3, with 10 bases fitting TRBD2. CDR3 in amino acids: CASSWSGGAGDTQYF. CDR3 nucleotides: TGTGCCAGCAGTTGGAGCGGGGGGGCAGGAGATACGCAGTATTTT. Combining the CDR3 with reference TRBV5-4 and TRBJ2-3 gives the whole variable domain ETGVTQSPTHLIKTRGQQVTLRCSSQSGHNTVSWYQQALGQGPQFIFQYYREEENGRGNFPPRFSGLQFPNYSSELNVNALELDDSALYLCASSWSGGAGDTQYFGPGTRLTVL.